This T cell receptor (beta chain) derives from a study of CD8 T cells in ankylosing spondylitis. After removal of 4 bases from V and 3 bases from J, the junction contained 11 bases not matched to a gene. CDR1 MNHEY and CDR2 SVGAGI come from the germline V gene. The CDR3 covers 18 residues. Construction of TCR beta libraries was performed using quantitative 5'-RACE with molecular barcodes. In TCRdb, the 5' RACE reads were re-called with MiXCR into one record per CDR3 protein. The sample contains 500,000 or so distinct CDR3 sequences, roughly 5% of which appear only once. Study-wide results and caveats: Characteristic, it appeared, of ankylosing spondylitis blood was a TCR beta motif of about eight highly homologous variants. Some of the motif variants had earlier been found in reactive arthritis patients' fluid and blood. Significant enrichment of disease-linked clones was reported in matched ankylosing spondylitis synovial fluid.

This clonotype was seen a few times. What it recognizes is unknown. This TCR was sampled from a male donor with ankylosing spondylitis. Sequenced sample: blood, either unsorted or a sorted T cell fraction (not recorded which). V is TRBV6-5 and J is TRBJ2-1, with 11 bases lining up with TRBD2. The CDR3 reads CASSSGLAEGVVYNEQFF. In DNA form, the CDR3 reads TGTGCCAGCAGTTCGGGACTAGCGGAGGGGGTCGTCTACAATGAGCAGTTCTTC.